The next 11 T cell receptor beta chains were all read from a single sample in a study of long-term antiretroviral therapy in people with HIV. At survey level, the immunoSEQ assay was run in its v3.0 version. Using immunoSEQ multiplex PCR, the repertoire was profiled, and TCRdb retains in-frame clones only, with some absent. The profile covers roughly 28,000 clones, with approximately 95% appearing a single time and about 3% taken by the ten largest. The starting material was unsorted PBMCs, obtained 5.3 years after starting antiretroviral therapy. These receptors came from a man in his fifties with HIV.

The rearrangement uses TRBV6-6 and TRBJ1-4; D may be TRBD1 (5 bases). Germline CDR1 reads MNHNY; CDR2 reads SVGAGI (reference sequence). The CDR3 contains 16 residues. Trimming removed 6 bases from V and 2 bases from J, with 16 bases in between. The CDR3: CASSTTKAGTNEKLFF. The CDR3 region has the DNA TGTGCCAGCAGCACTACTAAGGCAGGGACTAATGAAAAACTGTTTTTT.

The V and J genes are TRBV19 and TRBJ2-3, with D perhaps TRBD2 (5 bases). Germline CDR1 is LNHDA and CDR2 is SQIVND (reference sequence). The CDR3 has 14 amino acids. The V and J ends lost 5 bases and 3 bases respectively, with 12 bases between them. CDR3 in DNA: TGTGCCAGTAGTGGTCTAGCCAGGACAGATACGCAGTATTTT. Its translation: CASSGLARTDTQYF.

The chain couples TRBV27 to TRBJ1-6; 9 nucleotides align to TRBD1. V lost 2 bases to trimming and J lost 6 bases; unmatched junction nucleotides: 5. CDR3 length: 16 residues. Germline-derived CDR1 and CDR2 are MNHEY and SMNVEV (reference sequence). The CDR3 sequence: CASSLTGQGGNSPLHF. CDR3 bases: TGTGCCAGCAGTTTAACGGGACAGGGTGGTAATTCACCCCTCCACTTT.

The chain combines TRBV4-3 with TRBJ1-5; 7 positions match TRBD1. The CDR3 loop spans 15 amino acids. V dropped 0 bases and J dropped 4; count of bases not matched to a gene: 3. The germline V gene has CDR1 LGHNA and CDR2 YSLEER. CDR3: CASSQDGTANQPQHF. In DNA form, the CDR3 reads TGCGCCAGCAGCCAAGATGGGACAGCTAATCAGCCCCAGCATTTT.

The chain joins TRBV5-1 to TRBJ2-7; possibly TRBD2 for D (7 bases). V lost 0 bases and J lost 3, with 28 bases in between. The CDR3 is 20 residues long. Per the germline V gene, CDR1 is SGHRS and CDR2 is YFSETQ. CDR3 sequence: CASSLEGGGHLTTTLYEQYF. The CDR3 nucleotides are TGCGCCAGCAGCTTGGAAGGCGGGGGCCACCTGACGACCACACTCTACGAGCAGTACTTC.

V gene TRBV18 combines with J gene TRBJ2-7; D possibly corresponds to TRBD1 (6 bases). The CDR3 is 14 residues long. Trimming took 4 bases from V and 5 from J, leaving 15 bases between them. The germline gives CDR1 KGHSH, CDR2 LQKENI. The DNA for the CDR3 is TGTGCCAGCTCACTCGACAGGTACGAGAACGAGCAGTACTTC. As protein: CASSLDRYENEQYF.

The rearrangement links TRBV5-1 to TRBJ1-4; D unresolved. The germline CDR1 and CDR2 sequences are SGHRS and YFSETQ. The CDR3 has 14 amino acids. The ends were cut back, 4 bases at V and 1 base at J, with 8 bases in the middle. The CDR3 here is CASSPEGTNEKLFF. As DNA, the CDR3 is TGCGCCAGCAGCCCCGAAGGAACTAATGAAAAACTGTTTTTT.

The chain uses TRBV18 and TRBJ1-4; the D gene is possibly TRBD1 (6 bases). The CDR3 runs to 16 residues. The V end was cut by 3 bases, the J end by 7 bases, with 18 bases between. In germline, CDR1 is KGHSH, CDR2 LQKENI. The CDR3 bases are TGTGCCAGCTCACCGATCCGGGACACCCTTTTTGAAAAACTGTTTTTT. Its translation: CASSPIRDTLFEKLFF.

V usage is TRBV11-2 and J usage is TRBJ2-3; no definite D call. V lost 0 bases to trimming and J lost 8 bases, with 6 bases between them. Looked up from germline, CDR1 is SGHAT and CDR2 is FQNNGV. The CDR3 spans 12 residues. The CDR3 here is CASSLESGTQYF. The CDR3 coding sequence is TGTGCCAGCAGCTTAGAATCTGGTACGCAGTATTTT.

The count of this clone is one. V usage is TRBV5-4 and J usage is TRBJ1-2; unclear D gene. Trimming took 0 bases from V and 2 from J, leaving 8 bases between them. This CDR3 comprises 14 residues. Per germline, CDR1 SGHNT and CDR2 YYREEE (reference sequence). The CDR3 DNA follows: TGTGCCAGCAGCTTGGGTCAGGCCAACTATGGCTACACCTTC. Its protein product is CASSLGQANYGYTF.

CDR3 loop: CASSFTSGAYTDTQYF. The CDR3 coding sequence is TGTGCCAGCAGCTTTACTAGCGGGGCCTACACAGATACGCAGTATTTT. The V call is TRBV7-6, the J call TRBJ2-3, with 10 nucleotides matching TRBD2. This CDR3 region has 16 residues. Germline V gene data show CDR1 as SGHVS and CDR2 as FNYEAQ. The trim removed 3 bases at V and 2 bases at J, leaving 5 bases unmatched.